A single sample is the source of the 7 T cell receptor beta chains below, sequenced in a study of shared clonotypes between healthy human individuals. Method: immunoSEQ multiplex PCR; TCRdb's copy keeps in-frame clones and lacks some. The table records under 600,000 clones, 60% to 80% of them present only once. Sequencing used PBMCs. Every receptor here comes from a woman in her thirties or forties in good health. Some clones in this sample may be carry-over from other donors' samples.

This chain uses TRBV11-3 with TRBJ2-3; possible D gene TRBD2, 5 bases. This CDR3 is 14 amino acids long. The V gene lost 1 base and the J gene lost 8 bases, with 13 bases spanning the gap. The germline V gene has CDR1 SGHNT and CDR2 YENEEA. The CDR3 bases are TGTGCCAGCAGCTTAGCAGGTGGGAGCGGTACGCAGTATTTT. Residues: CASSLAGGSGTQYF.

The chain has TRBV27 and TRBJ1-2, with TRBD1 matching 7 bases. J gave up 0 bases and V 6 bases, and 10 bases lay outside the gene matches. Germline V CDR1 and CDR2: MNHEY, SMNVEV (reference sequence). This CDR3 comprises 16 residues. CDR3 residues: CASSRQGLQANYGYTF. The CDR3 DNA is TGTGCCAGCAGCCGACAGGGCCTACAAGCTAACTATGGCTACACCTTC.

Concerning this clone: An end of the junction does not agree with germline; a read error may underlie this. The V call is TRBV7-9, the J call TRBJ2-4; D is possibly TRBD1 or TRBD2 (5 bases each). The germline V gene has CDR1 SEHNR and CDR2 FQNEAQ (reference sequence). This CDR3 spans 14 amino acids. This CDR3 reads CASSGQGAQNIQYF. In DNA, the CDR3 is TGTGCCAGCAGCGGCCAGGGAGCCCAAAACATTCAGTACTTC.

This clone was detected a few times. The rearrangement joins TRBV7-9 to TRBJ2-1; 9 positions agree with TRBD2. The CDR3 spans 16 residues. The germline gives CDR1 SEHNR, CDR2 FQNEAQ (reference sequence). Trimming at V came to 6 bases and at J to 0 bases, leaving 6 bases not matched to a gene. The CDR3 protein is CASRPTSGRSYNEQFF. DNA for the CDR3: TGTGCCAGCAGGCCTACTAGCGGGCGCTCCTACAATGAGCAGTTCTTC. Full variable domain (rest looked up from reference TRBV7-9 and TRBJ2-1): DTGVSQNPRHKITKRGQNVTFRCDPISEHNRLYWYRQTLGQGPEFLTYFQNEAQLEKSRLLSDRFSAERPKGSFSTLEIQRTEQGDSAMYLCASRPTSGRSYNEQFFGPGTRLTVL.

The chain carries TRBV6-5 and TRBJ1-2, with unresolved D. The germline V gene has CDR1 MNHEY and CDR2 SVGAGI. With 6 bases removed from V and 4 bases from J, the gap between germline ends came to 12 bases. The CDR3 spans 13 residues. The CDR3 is CASSLSSRYGYTF. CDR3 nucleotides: TGTGCCAGCAGCCTGAGTAGTCGCTATGGCTACACCTTC.

DNA for the CDR3: TGTGCCAGTAGTATTTCTAGCGGGAGGCACAATGAGCAGTTCTTC. This gives the protein CASSISSGRHNEQFF. The V call is TRBV19, the J call TRBJ2-1, with 11 bases matching TRBD2. CDR1 is LNHDA, CDR2 SQIVND, per germline (reference sequence). V lost 3 bases, J lost 5 bases, and 3 bases stayed unmatched. The CDR3 loop spans 15 amino acids.

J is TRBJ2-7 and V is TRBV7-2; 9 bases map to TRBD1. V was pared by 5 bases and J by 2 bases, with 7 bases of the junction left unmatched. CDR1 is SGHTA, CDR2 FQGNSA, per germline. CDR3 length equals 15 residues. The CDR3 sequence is CASSHTGGGTYEQYF. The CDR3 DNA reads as TGTGCCAGCAGCCATACAGGGGGCGGGACCTACGAGCAGTACTTC.